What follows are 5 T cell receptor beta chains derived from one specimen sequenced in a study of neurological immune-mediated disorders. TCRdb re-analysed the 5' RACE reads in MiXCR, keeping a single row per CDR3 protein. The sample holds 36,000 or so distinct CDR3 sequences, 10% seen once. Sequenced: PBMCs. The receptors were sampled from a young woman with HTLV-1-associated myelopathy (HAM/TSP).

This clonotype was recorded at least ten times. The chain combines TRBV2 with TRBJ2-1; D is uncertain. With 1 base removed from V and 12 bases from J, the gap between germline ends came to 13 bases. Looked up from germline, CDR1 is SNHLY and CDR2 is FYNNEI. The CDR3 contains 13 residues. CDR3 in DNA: TGTGCCAGCAGTGAAGGTAGTAGGGTGGGGCAGTTCTTC. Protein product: CASSEGSRVGQFF.

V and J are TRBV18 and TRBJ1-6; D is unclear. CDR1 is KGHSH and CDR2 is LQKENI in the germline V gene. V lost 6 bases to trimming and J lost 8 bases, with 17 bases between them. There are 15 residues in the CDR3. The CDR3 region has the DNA TGTGCCAGCTCCGGAGGTCCAAGATTTGATTCACCCCTCCACTTT. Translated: CASSGGPRFDSPLHF.

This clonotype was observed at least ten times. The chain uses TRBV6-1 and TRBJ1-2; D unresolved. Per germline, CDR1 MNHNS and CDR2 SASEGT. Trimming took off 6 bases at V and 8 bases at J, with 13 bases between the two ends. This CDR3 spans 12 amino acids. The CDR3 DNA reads TGTGCCAGCAGCGTACGTTCGGGCGGCTACACCTTC. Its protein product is CASSVRSGGYTF.

The CDR3 protein is CASGTRGNEKLFF. The CDR3 nucleotides are TGTGCCAGCGGAACCAGGGGGAATGAAAAACTGTTTTTT. The chain has TRBV2 and TRBJ1-4, with 7 bases that match TRBD1. Germline V gene sequence: CDR1 SNHLY, CDR2 FYNNEI. The CDR3 contains 13 residues. V was pared by 8 bases and J by 5 bases, with 5 bases of the junction left unmatched.

CDR3 sequence (DNA): TGTGCCACCAGTGATCCCAGGGGGGGAGACACCTACGAGCAGTACTTC. Its protein product is CATSDPRGGDTYEQYF. This sequence joins TRBV24-1 and TRBJ2-7, with D tentatively TRBD1 or TRBD2 (7 bases each). This CDR3 contains 16 residues. CDR1 is KGHDR, CDR2 SFDVKD, per germline. V lost 3 bases and J 2 bases, leaving 16 bases between the germline ends.